This entry lists 22 T cell receptor beta chains sequenced from one sample in a study of blood T cell repertoires in COVID-19. Using immunoSEQ multiplex PCR, the repertoire was profiled, and TCRdb retains in-frame clones only, with some absent. The table records fewer than 400,000 clones, approximately 82% of them present only once. Sequencing used peripheral blood. The receptors derive from a man between 25 and 39 years old with active or convalescent COVID-19.

V is TRBV20-1 and J is TRBJ2-3; perhaps TRBD1 as D (6 bases). The ends were cut back, 8 bases at V and 5 bases at J, with 8 bases in the middle. The CDR3 covers 10 residues. Germline V gives CDR1 DFQATT, CDR2 SNEGSKA (reference sequence). The CDR3 loop is CSWGLDTQYF. CDR3 DNA: TGCAGTTGGGGGCTAGATACGCAGTATTTT.

This clone was detected a few times. The chain couples TRBV21-1 to TRBJ1-1; TRBD1, as called in the table, went unchecked against the DNA. TRBV21-1 is a pseudogene locus. The CDR3 is made up of 15 amino acids. The CDR3 region is CASSESVGGGYEAFF. The CDR3 DNA follows: TGTGCCAGCAGCGAAAGCGTAGGGGGCGGTTATGAAGCTTTCTTT.

This chain joins TRBV7-2 and TRBJ2-1; D uncertain. CDR3 length equals 15 residues. Trimming removed 2 bases from V and 0 bases from J, with 8 bases in between. The germline V gene has CDR1 SGHTA and CDR2 FQGNSA. In DNA, the CDR3 is TGTGCCAGCAGCTTACAACAGAGCTCCTACAATGAGCAGTTCTTC. It specifies CASSLQQSSYNEQFF.

The chain recombines TRBV6-6 with TRBJ2-7; maybe TRBD1 (6 bases). This CDR3 has 14 amino acids. Germline CDR1 reads MNHNY; CDR2 reads SVGAGI (reference sequence). The germline V and J ends were trimmed by 3 bases and 1 base, with 10 bases remaining between them. The CDR3 spells CASSYLGASYEQYF. The CDR3 region has the DNA TGTGCCAGCAGTTATCTGGGGGCTTCCTACGAGCAGTACTTC.

The rearrangement uses TRBV4-1 and TRBJ1-4, with 10 bases matching TRBD1. From germline, CDR1 is MGHRA and CDR2 YSYEKL. This CDR3 region has 15 residues. Trimming took 3 bases from V and 5 from J; bases not matched to a gene: 3. CDR3 in amino acids: CASSQQDRGNEKLFF. CDR3 nucleotide sequence: TGCGCCAGCAGCCAGCAGGACAGGGGGAATGAAAAACTGTTTTTT.

The CDR3 protein is CASSPLPGGGTEAFF. Here the CDR3 DNA reads TGTGCCAGCAGCCCCTTGCCGGGTGGTGGCACTGAAGCTTTCTTT. The chain recombines TRBV11-3 with TRBJ1-1; D is unresolved. In germline, CDR1 is SGHNT, CDR2 YENEEA. Trimming left V 5 bases short and J 4 bases short, with 17 bases between. CDR3 length: 15 residues.

V gene TRBV7-2 combines with J gene TRBJ2-5; 8 bases align to TRBD1. CDR3 size: 13 residues. Germline V gives CDR1 SGHTA, CDR2 FQGNSA. The junction had 4 bases not matched to a gene; V was cut back by 0 bases and J by 10 bases. The CDR3 nucleotides read TGTGCCAGCAGCTTAGCTCGGGACAGGAGCCAGTACTTC. This gives the protein CASSLARDRSQYF.

V is TRBV12-2 and J is TRBJ2-4; the table's D call, TRBD2, was not checked against the DNA. TRBV12-2 is termed a pseudogene. CDR3 length: 21 amino acids. For the CDR3, the DNA is TGTGCAAGTCGCTTAGGGGGTAGCGGGGGCCAGAACTTCTTAGCCAAAAACATTCAGTACTTC. Encoded protein: CASRLGGSGGQNFLAKNIQYF.

V and J are TRBV12-3 or TRBV12-4 and TRBJ1-2, with 11 bases lining up with TRBD1. The trim removed 5 bases at V and 7 bases at J, leaving 3 bases unmatched. The CDR3 is 13 amino acids. CDR3 bases: TGTGCCAGCAGTCGGGACAGGGGGGTTGGCTACACCTTC. Amino acid sequence: CASSRDRGVGYTF.

The CDR3 is CASSVGGVGRASPLHF. The DNA of the CDR3 is TGTGCCAGCAGCGTAGGCGGAGTGGGGAGGGCTTCACCCCTCCACTTT. The chain has TRBV9 and TRBJ1-6; D gene ambiguous. CDR3 length equals 16 residues. In germline, CDR1 is SGDLS, CDR2 YYNGEE. V was pared by 0 bases and J by 9 bases, with 16 bases between.

This clone occurred once. The rearrangement links TRBV27 to TRBJ2-7; D is undetermined. The CDR3 totals 13 residues. Germline assignment: CDR1 MNHEY and CDR2 SMNVEV (reference sequence). The V end lost 3 bases, the J end lost 2 bases, and 8 bases lay between the germline ends. The CDR3 DNA sequence: TGTGCCAGCAGTTTTGGGCCAACCTACGAGCAGTACTTC. This sequence encodes CASSFGPTYEQYF.

The rearrangement links TRBV7-9 to TRBJ2-1; no reliable D call. CDR1 is SEHNR and CDR2 is FQNEAQ in the germline V gene (reference sequence). This CDR3 spans 16 amino acids. The germline V and J ends were trimmed by 5 bases and 0 bases, with 14 bases remaining between them. The CDR3 DNA is TGTGCCAGCAGCCCCATTTCCGATAGCTCCTACAATGAGCAGTTCTTC. Amino acid sequence: CASSPISDSSYNEQFF.

The rearrangement joins TRBV24-1 to TRBJ1-1; 7 bases are shared with TRBD1. The CDR3 loop spans 14 amino acids. Germline values: CDR1 KGHDR, CDR2 SFDVKD. Trimming took 9 bases from V and 5 from J; bases not matched to a gene: 11. CDR3 residues: CATSSSRDSTEAFF. The DNA of the CDR3 is TGTGCCACCTCCTCCTCCCGGGACAGTACTGAAGCTTTCTTT.

This clone was recorded only once. CDR3 protein: CATSRDPGAGGTGNEQFF. In DNA form, the CDR3 reads TGTGCCACCAGCAGAGACCCGGGGGCGGGAGGCACGGGCAATGAGCAGTTCTTC. This rearrangement joins TRBV15 to TRBJ2-1; 8 positions match TRBD2. The CDR3 has 18 residues. Germline CDR1 LNHNV, CDR2 YYDKDF (reference sequence). J gave up 6 bases and V 0 bases, and 13 bases lay outside the gene matches. The entire variable domain, with the rest obtained from reference TRBV15 and TRBJ2-1, is as follows: DAMVIQNPRYQVTQFGKPVTLSCSQTLNHNVMYWYQQKSSQAPKLLFHYYDKDFNNEADTPDNFQSRRPNTSFCFLDIRSPGLGDTAMYLCATSRDPGAGGTGNEQFFGPGTRLTVL.

The gene calls are TRBV29-1 and TRBJ1-1; D ambiguous. Germline V gene lookup returns CDR1 SQVTM and CDR2 ANQGSEA. V lost 3 bases and J 6 bases, leaving 17 bases between the germline ends. The CDR3 is 14 residues long. Here the CDR3 reads CSVDTEGRGAEAFF. The DNA of the CDR3 is TGCAGCGTTGATACGGAGGGCCGAGGAGCTGAAGCTTTCTTT.

This clone was counted a few times. The V gene is TRBV5-4, the J gene TRBJ2-7; 7 nucleotides match TRBD2. Germline trimming cut 0 bases from V and 0 bases from J; bases unmatched to any gene: 0. Germline loops: CDR1 SGHNT, CDR2 YYREEE (reference sequence). This CDR3 is 14 amino acids long. CDR3 DNA: TGTGCCAGCAGCTTGGGGGACTACTCCTACGAGCAGTACTTC. It translates to CASSLGDYSYEQYF.

The chain is built from TRBV7-9 and TRBJ2-3; TRBD1 matches 9 bases. J was trimmed by 2 bases and V by 1 base; bases with no gene match: 4. The CDR3 covers 16 residues. The germline V gene has CDR1 SEHNR and CDR2 FQNEAQ (reference sequence). CDR3 loop: CASSLGDRGFTDTQYF. The CDR3 DNA is TGTGCCAGCAGCTTAGGTGACAGGGGGTTCACAGATACGCAGTATTTT.

A single count supports this clone. The CDR3 sequence: CASSSGTRLDEQFF. CDR3 bases: TGTGCCAGCAGCTCCGGGACTAGGTTGGATGAGCAGTTCTTC. J is TRBJ2-1 and V is TRBV5-8; TRBD2 matches 8 bases. Germline V gene data show CDR1 as SGHTS and CDR2 as YDEGEE. Trimming cost V 3 bases and J 8 bases; bases outside gene matches: 7. The CDR3 consists of 14 residues. The whole variable domain, filled in from reference TRBV5-8 and TRBJ2-1, reads EAGVTQSPTHLIKTRGQQATLRCSPISGHTSVYWYQQALGLGLQFLLWYDEGEERNRGNFPPRFSGRQFPNYSSELNVNALELEDSALYLCASSSGTRLDEQFFGPGTRLTVL.

This chain connects TRBV9 to TRBJ2-5; 10 bases fit TRBD1. CDR3 size: 14 residues. Per the germline V gene, CDR1 is SGDLS and CDR2 is YYNGEE. The V segment lost 4 bases and the J segment 5 bases; nucleotides outside the gene matches: 5. The CDR3: CASSPGQGVETQYF. CDR3 sequence (DNA): TGTGCCAGCAGCCCAGGACAGGGGGTGGAGACCCAGTACTTC.

Only a few counts were recorded for this clone. The chain recombines TRBV2 with TRBJ2-3; TRBD2 is a possible D gene (5 bases). Germline CDR1 is SNHLY and CDR2 is FYNNEI. Deletions cut 1 base from V and 3 bases from J, with 8 bases between. The CDR3 consists of 14 residues. The CDR3 region is CASSEERETDTQYF. For the CDR3, the DNA is TGTGCCAGCAGTGAAGAGAGGGAGACAGATACGCAGTATTTT.

This sequence joins TRBV28 and TRBJ1-5; D perhaps matches TRBD1 (5 bases). CDR1 MDHEN and CDR2 SYDVKM come from the germline V gene. V was shortened by 2 bases and J by 4 bases, with 15 bases between the two germline ends. This CDR3 spans 16 amino acids. CDR3 sequence: CASSLPDTGLNQPQHF. CDR3 bases: TGTGCCAGCAGTTTACCGGACACCGGATTGAATCAGCCCCAGCATTTT.

A single count supports this clone. The DNA for the CDR3 is TGTGCCAGCAGTGAATGGGGGGATCAGCCCCAGCATTTT. It encodes CASSEWGDQPQHF. The chain carries TRBV25-1 and TRBJ1-5; D is perhaps TRBD1 (5 bases). This CDR3 is built from 13 residues. V lost 1 base, J lost 5 bases, and 6 bases lay in between. The germline V gene has CDR1 MGHDK and CDR2 SYGVNS.